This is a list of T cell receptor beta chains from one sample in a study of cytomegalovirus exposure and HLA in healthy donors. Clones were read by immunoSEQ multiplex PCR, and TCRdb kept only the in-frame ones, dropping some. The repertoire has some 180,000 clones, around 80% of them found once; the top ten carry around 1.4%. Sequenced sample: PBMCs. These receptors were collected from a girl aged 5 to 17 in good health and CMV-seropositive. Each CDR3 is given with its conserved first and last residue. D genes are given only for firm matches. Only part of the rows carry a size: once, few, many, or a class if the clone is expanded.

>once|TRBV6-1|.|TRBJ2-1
CASWFSGSEQFF
TGTGCCAGCTGGTTTTCGGGGAGTGAGCAGTTCTTC
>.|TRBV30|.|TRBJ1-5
CAWNSNRANQPQHF
TGTGCCTGGAACTCGAACAGGGCTAATCAGCCCCAGCATTTT
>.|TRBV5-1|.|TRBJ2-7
CASSPLGPQGTYEQYF
TGCGCCAGCAGCCCGTTGGGGCCCCAGGGCACCTACGAGCAGTACTTC
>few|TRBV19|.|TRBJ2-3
CASSIGISDTQYF
TGTGCCAGTAGTATAGGTATCTCAGATACGCAGTATTTT
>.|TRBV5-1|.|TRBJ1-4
CASSPGTGEKLFF
TGCGCCAGCAGCCCCGGGACTGGCGAAAAACTGTTTTTT
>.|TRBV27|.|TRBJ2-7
CASSLYGGTSYEQYF
TGTGCCAGCAGTTTATATGGCGGTACCTCCTACGAGCAGTACTTC
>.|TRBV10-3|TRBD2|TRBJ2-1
CAISESSGRGNEQFF
TGTGCCATCAGTGAGTCGAGCGGGAGAGGCAATGAGCAGTTCTTC
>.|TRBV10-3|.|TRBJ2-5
CAISIRLEDTETQYF
TGTGCCATCAGCATCAGACTAGAAGATACGGAGACCCAGTACTTC
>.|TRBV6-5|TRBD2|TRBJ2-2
CASSYALAGVAGELFF
TGTGCCAGCAGTTACGCACTAGCGGGAGTAGCCGGGGAGCTGTTTTTT
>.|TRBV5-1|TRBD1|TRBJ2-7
CASSSQGQSPEQYF
TGCGCCAGCAGCTCCCAGGGACAGTCCCCCGAGCAGTACTTC
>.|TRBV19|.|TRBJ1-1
CASSIGAGMGTEAFF
TGTGCCAGTAGTATTGGGGCAGGGATGGGCACTGAAGCTTTCTTT
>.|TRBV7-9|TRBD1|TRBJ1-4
CASSAQGPNEKLFF
TGTGCCAGCAGCGCACAGGGGCCTAATGAAAAACTGTTTTTT
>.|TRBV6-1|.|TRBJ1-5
CASSRRDFSNQPQHF
TGTGCCAGCAGTCGCCGGGACTTTAGCAATCAGCCCCAGCATTTT
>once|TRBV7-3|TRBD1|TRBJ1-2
CASSFDRGSLFTF
TGTGCCAGCAGCTTTGACAGGGGGTCCCTCTTTACCTTC
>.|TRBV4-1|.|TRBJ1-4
CASSHERPLSPGEKLFF
TGCGCCAGCAGCCACGAACGGCCCCTTTCACCGGGTGAAAAACTGTTTTTT
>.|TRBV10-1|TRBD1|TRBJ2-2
CASSGDRAGELFF
TGCGCCAGCAGTGGGGACAGGGCCGGGGAGCTGTTTTTT
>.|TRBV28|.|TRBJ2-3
CASSLGGTSFDTQYF
TGTGCCAGCAGTTTGGGCGGGACGTCATTCGATACGCAGTATTTT
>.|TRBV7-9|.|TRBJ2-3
CASSLDGGQSISTDTQYF
TGTGCCAGCAGCTTAGACGGGGGACAGAGTATTAGCACAGATACGCAGTATTTT
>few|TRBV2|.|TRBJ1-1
CATRRRQPDEAFF
TGTGCCACCCGACGGAGACAGCCTGATGAAGCTTTCTTT
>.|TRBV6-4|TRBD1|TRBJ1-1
CASSETGVEEAFF
TGTGCCAGCAGTGAGACAGGGGTGGAGGAAGCTTTCTTT
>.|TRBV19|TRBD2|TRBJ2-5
CASSIHGRERSETQYF
TGTGCCAGTAGTATCCACGGGAGGGAGCGTTCAGAGACCCAGTACTTC
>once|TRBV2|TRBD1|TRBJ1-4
CANRLRGINEKLFF
TGTGCCAACCGCCTCAGGGGGATTAATGAAAAACTGTTTTTT
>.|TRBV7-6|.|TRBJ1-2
CASSSDTYYGYTF
TGTGCCAGCAGCTCAGACACTTACTATGGCTACACCTTC
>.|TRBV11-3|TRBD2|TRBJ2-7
CASSLEGTSGSEQYF
TGTGCCAGCAGCTTAGAAGGGACTAGCGGGAGCGAGCAGTACTTC
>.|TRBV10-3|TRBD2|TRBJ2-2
CAISAQRGNTGELFF
TGTGCCATCAGTGCTCAGCGGGGGAACACCGGGGAGCTGTTTTTT
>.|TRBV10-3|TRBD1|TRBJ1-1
CAISDGTGGRAFF
TGTGCCATCAGTGACGGGACAGGGGGCCGAGCTTTCTTT
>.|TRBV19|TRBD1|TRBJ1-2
CASAPRQGNYGYTF
TGTGCCAGCGCTCCCAGACAGGGAAACTATGGCTACACCTTC
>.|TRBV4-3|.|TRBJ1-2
CASSQDPAQGSLGYTF
TGCGCCAGCAGCCAAGATCCGGCACAGGGTTCATTAGGCTACACCTTC
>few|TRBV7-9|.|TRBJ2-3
CASSLAALSTDTQYF
TGTGCCAGCAGCTTAGCCGCCCTAAGCACAGATACGCAGTATTTT
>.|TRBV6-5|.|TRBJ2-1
CASSSGTPSYNEQFF
TGTGCCAGCAGTAGCGGGACACCCTCCTACAATGAGCAGTTCTTC